A single sample gave rise to the 12 T cell receptor beta chains below, sequenced in a study of T-cell reconstitution after alpha-beta-depleted transplantation in children. This sample's TCRbeta library carried unique molecular identifier barcodes. From the PCR reads, TCRdb called clonotypes with MiXCR, one entry per CDR3 protein. This table holds hundreds of thousands of distinct CDR3 sequences, over 10% found once. This specimen was PBMCs, mostly from graft donor cells, taken 360 days after TCRalphabeta/CD19-depleted stem cell transplant. The receptors were sampled from a male patient aged 10 to 17 who had a stem cell transplant for acute myeloid leukemia, so the T cells may come from the graft donor.

In its sample, this clonotype was seen once. The chain combines TRBV20-1 with TRBJ2-5, with a possible D match to TRBD2 (6 bases). The length of the CDR3 is 16 residues. V shed 1 base and J shed 0 bases, with 15 bases lying between them. Looked up from germline, CDR1 is DFQATT and CDR2 is SNEGSKA (reference sequence). This CDR3 is CSARVAPSGYQETQYF. CDR3 nucleotide sequence: TGCAGTGCTAGAGTCGCCCCGAGCGGGTACCAAGAGACCCAGTACTTC.

The chain links TRBV12-3 or TRBV12-4 to TRBJ2-1, with 11 bases fitting TRBD2. The V gene end was trimmed by 5 bases and the J gene end by 9 bases; junction bases not matched to a gene: 12. CDR3 length equals 16 residues. The CDR3 region is CASSPTGTSGGGEQFF. The CDR3, as DNA: TGTGCCAGCAGTCCTACCGGGACTAGCGGTGGAGGTGAGCAGTTCTTC.

V usage is TRBV25-1 and J usage is TRBJ2-7; the match to TRBD2 covers 9 bases. The CDR3 contains 14 residues. The V and J ends lost 3 bases and 7 bases, in that order; junction bases with no gene match: 7. CDR1 MGHDK and CDR2 SYGVNS come from the germline V gene. CDR3 residues: CASSDLAGEREQYF. In DNA form, the CDR3 reads TGTGCCAGCAGTGATTTAGCGGGAGAACGAGAGCAGTACTTC.

The table lists this clonotype with a few counts. The chain couples TRBV5-6 to TRBJ2-7, with D perhaps matching TRBD2 (6 bases). Looked up from germline, CDR1 is SGHDT and CDR2 is YYEEEE. The CDR3 length is 13 residues. V was trimmed by 6 bases and J by 3 bases, leaving 13 bases between them. The DNA for the CDR3 is TGTGCCAGCACCTCTCGGGGAGGCTACGAGCAGTACTTC. It codes for CASTSRGGYEQYF.

The J gene is TRBJ2-7, the V gene TRBV6-5; D is perhaps TRBD2 (5 bases). The CDR3 spans 16 residues. V was pared by 0 bases and J by 3 bases, with 15 bases between. Germline V CDR1 and CDR2: MNHEY, SVGAGI. CDR3 amino acids: CASSYSRAAIFYEQYF. CDR3 bases: TGTGCCAGCAGTTACTCGAGGGCAGCTATTTTCTACGAGCAGTACTTC.

This clonotype was seen only a few times. The CDR3 here is CATSRLRGRPPDTQYF. The CDR3, as DNA: TGTGCCACCAGCAGACTCAGGGGGCGCCCCCCAGATACGCAGTATTTT. This sequence joins TRBV15 and TRBJ2-3; 8 bases agree with TRBD1. This CDR3 spans 16 amino acids. In germline, CDR1 is LNHNV, CDR2 YYDKDF (reference sequence). Unmatched junction bases numbered 8, after V lost 2 bases and J lost 4 bases.

V and J are TRBV20-1 and TRBJ2-3, with 7 positions matching TRBD2. CDR1 is DFQATT, CDR2 SNEGSKA, per germline (reference sequence). Germline trimming cut 3 bases from V and 1 base from J; bases unmatched to any gene: 7. The CDR3 totals 15 residues. The CDR3 is CSASAREIGTDTQYF. The CDR3 DNA reads TGCAGTGCTAGTGCGCGGGAGATTGGCACAGATACGCAGTATTTT.

The J gene is TRBJ2-7, the V gene TRBV5-1; weak D call: TRBD2 (5 bases). Germline V gene data show CDR1 as SGHRS and CDR2 as YFSETQ. The CDR3 is 14 residues long. Between the trimmed V and J ends, which lost 2 bases and 1 base, there was a span of 10 bases. CDR3: CASSFGLLSYEQYF. The CDR3 DNA reads TGCGCCAGCAGCTTTGGACTGCTATCCTACGAGCAGTACTTC.

The chain employs TRBV20-1 and TRBJ2-7; 10 nucleotides match TRBD1. The germline CDR1 and CDR2 sequences are DFQATT and SNEGSKA (reference sequence). V was pared by 6 bases and J by 4 bases, with 6 bases of the junction left unmatched. CDR3 length equals 13 residues. The DNA for the CDR3 is TGCAGTGCGGTGGGACAGGGGTCGTACGAGCAGTACTTC. Its translation is CSAVGQGSYEQYF.

Ten or more counts support this clonotype. This rearrangement joins TRBV11-2 to TRBJ2-5; 10 bases fit TRBD2. Unmatched junction bases numbered 7, after V lost 6 bases and J lost 3 bases. Germline CDR1 is SGHAT and CDR2 is FQNNGV. The CDR3 length is 15 residues. The CDR3 bases are TGTGCCAGCAGAACGGGACTAGCGAAAAAAGAGACCCAGTACTTC. It is translated as CASRTGLAKKETQYF.

This chain joins TRBV25-1 and TRBJ2-1, with 9 bases matching TRBD2. Germline V lookup: CDR1 MGHDK, CDR2 SYGVNS. V was clipped by 5 bases and J by 2 bases; unmatched bases: 10. This CDR3 has 17 residues. The CDR3, as DNA: TGTGCCAGCAGTCCCTCCATAGCGGGAGTCCCCTACAATGAGCAGTTCTTC. Amino acids: CASSPSIAGVPYNEQFF.

The CDR3 loop reads CASNLGTSGVPTGELFF. In nucleotides, the CDR3 is TGTGCCAGCAACCTAGGCACTAGCGGGGTCCCCACCGGGGAGCTGTTTTTT. The J gene is TRBJ2-2, the V gene TRBV6-2 or TRBV6-3; 10 nucleotides line up with TRBD2. This CDR3 has 17 amino acids. The V gene end was trimmed by 7 bases and the J gene end by 4 bases; junction bases not matched to a gene: 12. Per the germline V gene, CDR1 is MNHEY and CDR2 is SVGEGT.